This T cell receptor (beta chain) was retrieved from a study of OX40 agonist ivuxolimab in advanced cancers. Concerning the study at large: The costimulatory receptor OX40 (CD134) was targeted by ivuxolimab, a fully human IgG2 agonistic monoclonal antibody. Prior anti-PD-1, anti-PD-L1 or anti-CTLA-4 therapy was permitted, and checkpoint inhibitors had been received by approximately 39% of dose-escalation patients. In the dose-escalation cohort, about four fifths of patients were male, and the mean age was roughly 60 years with a range of roughly 20 to 85. Among the roughly 52 dose-escalation patients, approximately 20 had hepatocellular carcinoma, approximately 15 melanoma, 9 renal cell carcinoma and 9 head and neck cancer. Intravenous ivuxolimab was administered to patients every 2 weeks at six dose levels: 0.01, 0.1, 0.3, 1.5, 3 and 10 mg/kg. Partial responses were achieved by three dose-escalation patients, of whom one had hepatocellular carcinoma and two had cutaneous melanoma. Peripheral TCRbeta sequencing was intended to test whether TCR sequence diversity was altered and clonal T-cell expansion was caused by ivuxolimab. The paper covers the monotherapy dose-escalation part of the phase I ivuxolimab trial, which included N of about 50 patients.

This clone was counted between two and nine times. Its recognized antigen is unknown. No base quality information exists; no much larger clone differs at one position. The trial excluded patients who had a history of autoimmune disease or were on systemic immunosuppression. In every dose cohort, peripheral blood was drawn for TCR sequencing at baseline, cycle 4 day 1, and cycle 7 day 1. Samples were obtained from an open-label, multicenter, first-in-human phase I dose-escalation trial of ivuxolimab. Adults with locally advanced or metastatic head and neck squamous cell, hepatocellular, melanoma or renal cell carcinoma were enrolled in the trial. CD4+ and CD8+ T cells were sorted separately from peripheral blood before TCR sequencing. The germline V gene (reference sequence) gives CDR1 as LNHDA and CDR2 as SQIVND. The CDR3 has 13 amino acids, counting the end cysteine and phenylalanine. Just the 39-base CDR3 DNA is kept, in frame starting at base 1. Relative to germline, V is 1 base shorter and J is 5 bases shorter, with 8 bases between their ends.

For sequencing of the TCRbeta CDR3 region, genomic DNA was extracted from the sorted cells. TCRbeta CDR3 regions were sequenced using the immunoSEQ Assay. TCRdb took this table from immuneACCESS and kept in-frame rearrangements with V and J called. Such tables lack part of the clones; where checked against another copy, unresolved V genes explain under half of the gap, and the rest is unexplained. This sample lists tens of thousands of clones; 85% to 90% were detected once. The leading ten clones occupy about a tenth of the sample. Summary of the overall study and its limitations: In the 0.1-3.0 mg/kg groups, partial responders were among the patients with the lowest normalized peripheral clonal expansion, particularly in CD8+ T cells. Low levels of normalized T-cell clonal expansion were also seen in some patients who did not respond. The antigen specificity of the peripheral T cells that underwent clonal expansion was not determined. After ivuxolimab, expanded clones were on average more numerous among CD8+ T cells than among CD4+ T cells. At doses of 0.1 to 3.0 mg/kg, clonal expansion of both CD4+ and CD8+ T cells in blood was seen between baseline and week 6.

The clonotype originates from an adult with an advanced solid tumor such as melanoma, head and neck, liver or kidney cancer. The chain employs TRBV19 and TRBJ2-5; TRBD1 is perhaps the D gene, given 6 matching bases. This material consisted of CD4+ or CD8+ T cells sorted from blood, taken in a trial of the OX40 agonist ivuxolimab. DNA sequence: TGTGCCAGTAGTATAGGGGGGCCGGAGACCCAGTACTTC. Translated, this is CASSIGGPETQYF.